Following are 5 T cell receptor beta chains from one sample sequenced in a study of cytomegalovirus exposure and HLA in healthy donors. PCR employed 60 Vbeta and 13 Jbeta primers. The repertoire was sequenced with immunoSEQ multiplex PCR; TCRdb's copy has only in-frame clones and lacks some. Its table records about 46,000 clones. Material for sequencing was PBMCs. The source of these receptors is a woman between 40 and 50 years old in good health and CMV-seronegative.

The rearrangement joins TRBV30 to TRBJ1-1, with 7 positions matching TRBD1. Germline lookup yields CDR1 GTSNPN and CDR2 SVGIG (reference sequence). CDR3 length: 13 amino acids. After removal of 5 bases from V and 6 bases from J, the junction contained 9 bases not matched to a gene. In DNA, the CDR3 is TGTGCCTGGCAGCTACAGGGGTTCGCTGAAGCTTTCTTT. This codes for CAWQLQGFAEAFF.

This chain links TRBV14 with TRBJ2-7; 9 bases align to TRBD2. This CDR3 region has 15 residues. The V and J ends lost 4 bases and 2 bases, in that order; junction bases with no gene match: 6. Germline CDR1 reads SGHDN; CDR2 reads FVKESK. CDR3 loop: CASSRGGGRAYEQYF. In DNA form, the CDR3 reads TGTGCCAGCAGCCGGGGAGGCGGGAGGGCCTACGAGCAGTACTTC.

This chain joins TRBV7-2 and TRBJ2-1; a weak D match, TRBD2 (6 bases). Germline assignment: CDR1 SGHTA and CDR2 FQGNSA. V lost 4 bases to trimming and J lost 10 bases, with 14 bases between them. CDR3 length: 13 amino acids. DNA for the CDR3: TGTGCCAGCAGCTCTCAACGACTAGACGAGCAGTTCTTC. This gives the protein CASSSQRLDEQFF.

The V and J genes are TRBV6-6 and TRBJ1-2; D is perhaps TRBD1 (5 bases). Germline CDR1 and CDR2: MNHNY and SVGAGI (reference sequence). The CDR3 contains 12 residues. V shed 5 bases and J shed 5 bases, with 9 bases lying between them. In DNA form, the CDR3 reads TGTGCCAGCAGTGGGGCGGTATATGGCTACACCTTC. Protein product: CASSGAVYGYTF.

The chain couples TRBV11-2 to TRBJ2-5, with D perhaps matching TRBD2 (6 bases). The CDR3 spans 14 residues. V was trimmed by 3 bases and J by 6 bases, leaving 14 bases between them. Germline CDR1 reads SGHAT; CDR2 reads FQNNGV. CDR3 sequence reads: CASSFQLEGKTQYF. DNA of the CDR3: TGTGCCAGCAGCTTCCAACTGGAGGGTAAGACCCAGTACTTC.